Below, 29 T cell receptor beta chains from the same sample are listed, as sequenced in a study of T cell responses to AZD1222 COVID-19 vaccine. TCRdb keeps only in-frame clones here, not all; method: immunoSEQ multiplex PCR. The sample lists approximately 150,000 clones, approximately 90% occurring once. The sequencing used peripheral blood, collected on day 0 of AZD1222 vaccination. These receptors were obtained from an adult in good health.

The CDR3: CASSLGLAGTETQYF. The CDR3 nucleotides are TGTGCCAGCAGCCTGGGACTAGCGGGTACAGAGACCCAGTACTTC. The gene calls are TRBV7-3 and TRBJ2-5, with 12 nucleotides matching TRBD2. Germline loops: CDR1 SGHTA, CDR2 FQGTGA. V dropped 5 bases and J dropped 4; count of bases not matched to a gene: 5. This CDR3 spans 15 amino acids. Supplemented by reference TRBV7-3 and TRBJ2-5, the full variable domain reads GAGVSQTPSNKVTEKGKYVELRCDPISGHTALYWYRQSLGQGPEFLIYFQGTGAADDSGLPNDRFFAVRPEGSVSTLKIQRTERGDSAVYLCASSLGLAGTETQYFGPGTRLLVL.

V is TRBV5-1 and J is TRBJ2-2, with 7 nucleotides matching TRBD1. Germline-derived CDR1 and CDR2 are SGHRS and YFSETQ. V lost 4 bases, J lost 3 bases, and 6 bases stayed unmatched. The CDR3 runs to 15 residues. CDR3 bases: TGCGCCAGCAGCCCGGGACAGAGACACACCGGGGAGCTGTTTTTT. Translating it yields CASSPGQRHTGELFF. Supplemented by reference TRBV5-1 and TRBJ2-2, the full variable domain reads KAGVTQTPRYLIKTRGQQVTLSCSPISGHRSVSWYQQTPGQGLQFLFEYFSETQRNKGNFPGRFSGRQFSNSRSEMNVSTLELGDSALYLCASSPGQRHTGELFFGEGSRLTVL.

The chain recombines TRBV4-1 with TRBJ1-1; D uncertain. CDR1 MGHRA and CDR2 YSYEKL come from the germline V gene. This CDR3 contains 13 residues. V was shortened by 2 bases and J by 5 bases, with 9 bases between the two germline ends. CDR3 DNA sequence: TGCGCCAGCAGCCAAAGGGAGAGGACTGAAGCTTTCTTT. Protein product: CASSQRERTEAFF.

The CDR3, as DNA: TGTGCCAGCAGTCTAAGGGGGTCCGGGGAGCTGTTTTTT. Translated: CASSLRGSGELFF. The V and J genes are TRBV6-5 and TRBJ2-2; D might be TRBD1 (6 bases). Germline V gene sequence: CDR1 MNHEY, CDR2 SVGAGI. V was clipped by 5 bases and J by 6 bases, with 10 bases between them. The CDR3 spans 13 residues.

The chain is built from TRBV5-4 and TRBJ2-5; D not resolved. In germline, CDR1 is SGHNT, CDR2 YYREEE (reference sequence). The CDR3 extends over 12 amino acids. The germline V and J ends were trimmed by 5 bases and 5 bases, with 10 bases remaining between them. CDR3 amino acids: CASSQSDETQYF. The CDR3 nucleotides read TGTGCCAGCAGTCAGAGCGACGAGACCCAGTACTTC.

The CDR3 region has the DNA TGTGCCAGCAGTTTCGACCTGATCGAAAAACTGTTTTTT. The encoded protein is CASSFDLIEKLFF. This rearrangement joins TRBV28 to TRBJ1-4; D is unresolved. CDR1 and CDR2 from the germline V gene are MDHEN and SYDVKM. The CDR3 has 13 residues. V dropped 3 bases and J dropped 8 bases, with 10 bases sitting between them.

This chain links TRBV10-1 with TRBJ1-2; D is uncertain. The CDR3 loop spans 13 amino acids. The germline V and J ends were trimmed by 0 bases and 8 bases, with 10 bases remaining between them. The germline CDR1 and CDR2 sequences are WNHNN and SYGVQD (reference sequence). The CDR3 sequence is CASSESWTSGYTF. CDR3 sequence (DNA): TGCGCCAGCAGTGAGTCGTGGACGTCCGGCTACACCTTC.

V usage is TRBV4-1 and J usage is TRBJ2-5; D is ambiguous. Trimming left V 1 base short and J 1 base short, with 7 bases between. The CDR3 extends over 14 amino acids. Germline CDR1 and CDR2: MGHRA and YSYEKL. CDR3 DNA: TGCGCCAGCAGCCAAGCAGGATCCCAAGAGACCCAGTACTTC. Encoded protein: CASSQAGSQETQYF.

To note about this clone: This specimen includes other DNA sequences encoding the same CDR3. The CDR3 DNA reads as TGTGCCAGCAGTTACTCCAGGGGGGACACTGAAGCTTTCTTT. It translates to CASSYSRGDTEAFF. J is TRBJ1-1 and V is TRBV6-5; 7 nucleotides align to TRBD1. Germline lookup yields CDR1 MNHEY and CDR2 SVGAGI. The CDR3 loop spans 14 amino acids. J gave up 3 bases and V 0 bases, and 1 base lay outside the gene matches.

This rearrangement joins TRBV6-1 to TRBJ1-2; D is unclear. Germline CDR1 MNHNS, CDR2 SASEGT. Trimming shortened V by 2 bases and J by 6 bases, and 4 bases separated the two germline ends. The CDR3 has 11 residues. The CDR3 sequence: CASSESHGYTF. In DNA form, the CDR3 reads TGTGCCAGCAGTGAATCCCATGGCTACACCTTC.

The V call is TRBV5-1, the J call TRBJ2-7, with 8 bases matching TRBD1. Germline-derived CDR1 and CDR2 are SGHRS and YFSETQ. V was pared by 3 bases and J by 5 bases, with 7 bases of the junction left unmatched. This CDR3 contains 14 residues. This chain's CDR3 is CASSSPGQGDEQYF. CDR3 sequence (DNA): TGCGCCAGCAGCTCACCAGGACAGGGCGACGAGCAGTACTTC.

This chain links TRBV20-1 with TRBJ1-1, with D hard to call. This CDR3 spans 11 amino acids. Trimming took off 4 bases at V and 1 base at J, with 4 bases between the two ends. Germline V lookup: CDR1 DFQATT, CDR2 SNEGSKA (reference sequence). In DNA form, the CDR3 reads TGCAGTGCTAAGGAGAACACTGAAGCTTTCTTT. This encodes CSAKENTEAFF.

This chain connects TRBV24-1 to TRBJ1-5, with D possibly matching TRBD1 (6 bases). Between the trimmed V and J ends, which lost 3 bases and 0 bases, there was a span of 11 bases. The CDR3 consists of 16 residues. CDR1 KGHDR and CDR2 SFDVKD come from the germline V gene. CDR3 protein: CATSDHGTNSNQPQHF. The CDR3 DNA follows: TGTGCCACCAGTGATCACGGGACAAATAGCAATCAGCCCCAGCATTTT.

The CDR3 DNA reads TGTGCCTGGAGTGTCGGGCGGGGTAGCAATCAGCCCCAGCATTTT. Translation: CAWSVGRGSNQPQHF. This rearrangement joins TRBV30 to TRBJ1-5; D unresolved. This CDR3 has 15 residues. From germline, CDR1 is GTSNPN and CDR2 SVGIG (reference sequence). The V and J ends lost 0 bases and 0 bases respectively, with 9 bases between them.

The chain combines TRBV9 with TRBJ1-2; the D gene is possibly TRBD1 (6 bases). Trimming removed 1 base from V and 2 bases from J, with 9 bases in between. Germline V lookup: CDR1 SGDLS, CDR2 YYNGEE. The CDR3 runs 14 residues. CDR3 sequence: CASSVLTGNYGYTF. In nucleotides, the CDR3 is TGTGCCAGCAGCGTACTCACAGGGAACTATGGCTACACCTTC.

The chain is built from TRBV7-3 and TRBJ2-7; TRBD2 matches at 8 bases. The CDR3 loop spans 15 amino acids. V trimming: 2 bases; J trimming: 5 bases; junction bases outside the gene matches: 8. Germline assignment: CDR1 SGHTA and CDR2 FQGTGA. The CDR3 is CASSLYTSGMNEQYF. For the CDR3, the DNA is TGTGCCAGCAGCTTATATACTAGCGGAATGAACGAGCAGTACTTC.

This chain uses TRBV25-1 with TRBJ2-7; no clear D gene. From germline, CDR1 is MGHDK and CDR2 SYGVNS. Between the trimmed V and J ends, which lost 3 bases and 1 base, there was a span of 7 bases. The CDR3 runs to 13 residues. The CDR3 is CASSEYRSYEQYF. CDR3 nucleotides: TGTGCCAGCAGTGAGTACAGATCCTACGAGCAGTACTTC.

V is TRBV13 and J is TRBJ2-7, with TRBD2 matching 8 bases. The junction had 2 bases not matched to a gene; V was cut back by 0 bases and J by 7 bases. This CDR3 has 13 amino acids. The V gene's germline CDR1 is PRHDT and CDR2 FYEKMQ (reference sequence). The CDR3 loop is CASSLGLAGEQYF. CDR3 coding DNA: TGTGCCAGCAGCTTAGGGTTAGCGGGAGAGCAGTACTTC.

This sequence joins TRBV27 and TRBJ2-3; the D gene could be TRBD1 or TRBD2 (5 bases each). Germline CDR1 and CDR2: MNHEY and SMNVEV (reference sequence). The V gene lost 8 bases and the J gene lost 2 bases, with 14 bases spanning the gap. The CDR3 consists of 14 residues. CDR3 residues: CASQPGTFTDTQYF. CDR3 DNA: TGTGCCAGCCAACCCGGGACCTTCACAGATACGCAGTATTTT.

The chain couples TRBV2 to TRBJ2-7, with D tentatively TRBD1 (6 bases). Trimming took 6 bases from V and 1 from J, leaving 16 bases between them. CDR1 SNHLY and CDR2 FYNNEI come from the germline V gene. The CDR3 runs 15 residues. The CDR3, as DNA: TGTGCCAGCAGCAGGGGACGGGCCTTTTCCTACGAGCAGTACTTC. It codes for CASSRGRAFSYEQYF. The full variable domain, in which reference TRBV2 and TRBJ2-7 provide the parts outside the CDR3, is EPEVTQTPSHQVTQMGQEVILRCVPISNHLYFYWYRQILGQKVEFLVSFYNNEISEKSEIFDDQFSVERPDGSNFTLKIRSTKLEDSAMYFCASSRGRAFSYEQYFGPGTRLTVT.

The genes are TRBV5-1 and TRBJ1-1; D gene unclear. The ends were cut back, 0 bases at V and 5 bases at J, with 11 bases in the middle. Germline V gives CDR1 SGHRS, CDR2 YFSETQ. The CDR3 has 14 residues. The CDR3 region is CASSLGGISTEAFF. The CDR3 DNA reads as TGCGCCAGCAGCTTGGGGGGAATTTCGACTGAAGCTTTCTTT.

The chain recombines TRBV11-2 with TRBJ2-7; D not resolved. V lost 10 bases and J 1 base, leaving 23 bases between the germline ends. Germline CDR1 is SGHAT and CDR2 is FQNNGV. This CDR3 comprises 16 residues. CDR3 nucleotide sequence: TGTGCCACCACCCCCGTCGCGGCGCCGTTGTCCTACGAGCAGTACTTC. Translation: CATTPVAAPLSYEQYF.

The V and J genes are TRBV30 and TRBJ2-2; 7 bases align to TRBD1. V trimming: 2 bases; J trimming: 0 bases; junction bases outside the gene matches: 3. The CDR3 is made up of 15 amino acids. Germline-derived CDR1 and CDR2 are GTSNPN and SVGIG (reference sequence). The CDR3 is CAWSSGQTNTGELFF. The CDR3 nucleotides read TGTGCCTGGAGTTCGGGACAGACGAACACCGGGGAGCTGTTTTTT.

The genes are TRBV3-1 (or the pseudogene TRBV3-2) and TRBJ1-1; D is unresolved. The CDR3 has 12 amino acids. CDR1 is LGHDT and CDR2 is YNNKEL in the germline V gene (reference sequence). Trimming removed 1 base from V and 8 bases from J, with 8 bases in between. The CDR3 region is CASSQGVGEAFF. The CDR3 region has the DNA TGTGCCAGCAGCCAAGGGGTCGGGGAAGCTTTCTTT.

In DNA, the CDR3 is TGTGCCAGCAGTGGACAGGGGGCTGATGGCTACACCTTC. Its protein is CASSGQGADGYTF. The V call is TRBV2, the J call TRBJ1-2, with TRBD1 identical over 10 bases. Germline lookup yields CDR1 SNHLY and CDR2 FYNNEI. CDR3 length: 13 amino acids. Trimming cost V 4 bases and J 6 bases; bases outside gene matches: 2.

This chain joins TRBV27 and TRBJ1-5; D may be TRBD1 (5 bases). The V and J ends lost 2 bases and 7 bases respectively, with 9 bases between them. From germline, CDR1 is MNHEY and CDR2 SMNVEV (reference sequence). This CDR3 has 13 residues. The CDR3 protein is CASSLGGGQPQHF. The CDR3 DNA is TGTGCCAGCAGTTTAGGTGGGGGGCAGCCCCAGCATTTT.

The V call is TRBV9, the J call TRBJ2-1; TRBD1 aligns across 9 bases. The J segment lost 9 bases and the V segment lost 0 bases, leaving 7 bases of the junction unmatched. The CDR3 length is 15 residues. Germline V gene sequence: CDR1 SGDLS, CDR2 YYNGEE. The CDR3 nucleotides read TGTGCCAGCAGCGTAGACATAACAGGGGGCAGTGAGCAGTTCTTC. Its translation is CASSVDITGGSEQFF.

CDR3 residues: CASSVRESGYTF. CDR3 in DNA: TGTGCCAGCAGTGTCCGGGAGTCCGGCTACACCTTC. This chain uses TRBV11-2 with TRBJ1-2; D is ambiguous. V lost 6 bases and J 8 bases, leaving 13 bases between the germline ends. Germline loops: CDR1 SGHAT, CDR2 FQNNGV. CDR3 length equals 12 residues.

This chain uses TRBV20-1 with TRBJ1-1; D is undetermined. Germline values: CDR1 DFQATT, CDR2 SNEGSKA (reference sequence). The CDR3 runs to 11 residues. V lost 6 bases, J lost 10 bases, and 15 bases lay in between. This CDR3 is CSAIRRPAAFF. The CDR3 DNA reads as TGCAGTGCGATTAGGCGGCCCGCAGCTTTCTTT.